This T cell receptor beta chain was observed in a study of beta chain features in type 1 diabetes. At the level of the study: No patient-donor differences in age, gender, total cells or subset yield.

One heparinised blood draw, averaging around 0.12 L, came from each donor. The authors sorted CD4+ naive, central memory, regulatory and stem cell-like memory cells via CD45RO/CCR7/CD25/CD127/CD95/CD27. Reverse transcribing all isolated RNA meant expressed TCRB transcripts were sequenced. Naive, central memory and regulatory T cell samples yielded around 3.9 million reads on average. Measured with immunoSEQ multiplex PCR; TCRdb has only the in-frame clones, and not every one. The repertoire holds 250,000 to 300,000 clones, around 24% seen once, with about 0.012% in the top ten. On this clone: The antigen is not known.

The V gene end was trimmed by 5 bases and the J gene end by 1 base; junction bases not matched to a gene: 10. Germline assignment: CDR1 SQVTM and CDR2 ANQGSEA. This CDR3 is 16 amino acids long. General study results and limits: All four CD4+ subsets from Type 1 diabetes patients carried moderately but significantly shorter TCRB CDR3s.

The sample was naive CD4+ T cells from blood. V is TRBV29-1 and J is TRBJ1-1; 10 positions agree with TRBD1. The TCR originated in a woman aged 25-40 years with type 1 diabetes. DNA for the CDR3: TGCAGCGTTATTACCGGGACAGGGGTGGAGAACACTGAAGCTTTCTTT. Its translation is CSVITGTGVENTEAFF. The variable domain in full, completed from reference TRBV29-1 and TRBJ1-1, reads SAVISQKPSRDICQRGTSLTIQCQVDSQVTMMFWYRQQPGQSLTLIATANQGSEATYESGFVIDKFPISRPNLTFSTLTVSNMSPEDSSIYLCSVITGTGVENTEAFFGQGTRLTVV.